One sample yielded the 14 T cell receptor beta chains listed below, sequenced in a study of identical twins. TCRdb recomputed calls from the 5' RACE reads with MiXCR, one row per CDR3 protein. The table includes around 1.7 million distinct CDR3 sequences, under 35% detected once. What was sequenced was cord blood. These receptor sequences come from a newborn girl in good health.

In this sample, this clonotype turned up a few times. The chain links TRBV2 to TRBJ2-7; maybe TRBD1 (5 bases). The CDR3 totals 13 residues. The V and J ends lost 3 bases and 4 bases respectively, with 10 bases between them. CDR1 is SNHLY, CDR2 FYNNEI, per germline. The CDR3 DNA is TGTGCCAGCAGTGACCCACAGGTTTACGAGCAGTACTTC. Translated, it gives CASSDPQVYEQYF.

The chain employs TRBV3-1 and TRBJ2-4; maybe TRBD2 (5 bases). Germline CDR1 is LGHDT and CDR2 is YNNKEL (reference sequence). This CDR3 is 16 amino acids long. Trimming stripped 5 bases from V and 1 base from J, with 15 bases between. The CDR3 protein is CASSSRGPVAKNIQYF. CDR3 DNA: TGTGCCAGCAGCTCTCGAGGGCCTGTTGCCAAAAACATTCAGTACTTC.

The CDR3 region is CSAKEAAGVSNEQFF. The CDR3 DNA reads TGCAGCGCTAAAGAAGCAGCGGGGGTGAGTAATGAGCAGTTCTTC. This chain links TRBV29-1 with TRBJ2-1; 8 bases are shared with TRBD2. CDR1 and CDR2 (germline): SQVTM, ANQGSEA. The V segment lost 7 bases and the J segment 7 bases; nucleotides outside the gene matches: 15. The CDR3 totals 15 residues.

The gene calls are TRBV15 and TRBJ2-1; 8 bases are a match to TRBD2. V trimming: 3 bases; J trimming: 4 bases; junction bases outside the gene matches: 8. The CDR3 contains 16 residues. The germline CDR1 and CDR2 sequences are LNHNV and YYDKDF (reference sequence). The CDR3 DNA follows: TGTGCCACCAGCAGGATCCCGGGACTAGTTTACAATGAGCAGTTCTTC. Amino acid sequence: CATSRIPGLVYNEQFF.

The V and J genes are TRBV6-1 and TRBJ1-4, with D maybe TRBD1 (6 bases). The germline V and J ends were trimmed by 2 bases and 8 bases, with 15 bases remaining between them. Per the germline V gene, CDR1 is MNHNS and CDR2 is SASEGT. The CDR3 is made up of 15 amino acids. The CDR3 region has the DNA TGTGCCAGCAGTGAAATCCAGGGGAGACAGGAAAAACTGTTTTTT. It codes for CASSEIQGRQEKLFF.

The chain's CDR3 is CASSLPGQEVDTQYF. The CDR3 DNA follows: TGTGCCAGCAGCCTCCCGGGACAGGAAGTAGATACGCAGTATTTT. The rearrangement joins TRBV11-2 to TRBJ2-3; 8 nucleotides match TRBD1. CDR3 size: 15 residues. V lost 5 bases to trimming and J lost 5 bases; unmatched junction nucleotides: 9. The germline V gene encodes CDR1 SGHAT and CDR2 FQNNGV.

This clonotype came up a few times. V usage is TRBV12-3 or TRBV12-4 and J usage is TRBJ2-5; 8 bases map to TRBD2. V was clipped by 7 bases and J by 2 bases; unmatched bases: 6. CDR3 length: 14 amino acids. CDR3 DNA sequence: TGTGCCAGCATCCGGGGGGGCCCGCAAGAGACCCAGTACTTC. Residues: CASIRGGPQETQYF.

The genes are TRBV21-1 and TRBJ1-5; the DNA was not used to check the table's D call, TRBD1. TRBV21-1 is shown as a pseudogene. The CDR3 is made up of 15 amino acids. The CDR3 coding sequence is TGTGCCAGCAGCACAAAGGGACAGGTGTATCAGCCCCAGCATTTT. Translated, it gives CASSTKGQVYQPQHF.

This clonotype has a handful of counts. The chain combines TRBV5-1 with TRBJ2-7, with D unclear. Trimming cost V 1 base and J 3 bases, with 14 bases left between them. Germline CDR1 reads SGHRS; CDR2 reads YFSETQ. This CDR3 contains 15 residues. The CDR3 sequence: CASSLPGPLNYEQYF. DNA for the CDR3: TGCGCCAGCAGCTTGCCCGGGCCCCTCAACTACGAGCAGTACTTC.

A word on this clonotype: An end of the junction does not agree with germline; a read error may underlie this. This chain links TRBV10-1 with TRBJ1-5; no clear D gene. CDR3 length: 12 amino acids. Per the germline V gene, CDR1 is WNHNN and CDR2 is SYGVQD (reference sequence). CDR3 sequence reads: CASSEGGQPQNF. CDR3 coding DNA: TGCGCCAGCAGTGAGGGTGGGCAGCCCCAGAATTTT.

On this clonotype: The junction and the germline gene differ at one end; a read error may be behind it. The chain recombines TRBV3-1 with TRBJ2-3, with D hard to call. The CDR3 sequence is 11 residues long. CDR1 LGHDT and CDR2 YNNKEL come from the germline V gene (reference sequence). CDR3 sequence (DNA): TGTGCCAGCAGCAGGGTAGATGCGCAGTATTTT. Its translation is CASSRVDAQYF.

This chain links TRBV4-2 with TRBJ2-7; 12 bases are shared with TRBD2. With V trimmed by 0 bases and J by 4 bases, 4 bases remained unmatched. Germline CDR1 reads LGHNA; CDR2 reads YNFKEQ. This CDR3 has 16 residues. The chain's CDR3 is CASSQDRLAGVYEQYF. CDR3 sequence (DNA): TGTGCCAGCAGCCAAGACCGACTAGCGGGAGTGTACGAGCAGTACTTC.

As concerns this clonotype: Germline and junction disagree at one end, which may indicate a read error. The chain recombines TRBV20-1 with TRBJ2-5, with a weak D call TRBD1 (5 bases). This CDR3 region has 13 residues. Per the germline V gene, CDR1 is DFQATT and CDR2 is SNEGSKA (reference sequence). This chain's CDR3 is CSAPEAGQETRYF. The DNA of the CDR3 is TGCAGTGCCCCCGAGGCAGGACAAGAGACCCGGTACTTC.

This CDR3 reads CASSTGTGYRTDTQYF. Written as DNA, the CDR3 is TGTGCCAGCAGTACAGGGACAGGCTACCGCACAGATACGCAGTATTTT. This chain connects TRBV25-1 to TRBJ2-3; 8 nucleotides line up with TRBD1. CDR1 and CDR2 from the germline V gene are MGHDK and SYGVNS. This CDR3 spans 16 amino acids. The trim removed 5 bases at V and 1 base at J, leaving 8 bases unmatched.